The present entry profiles one T cell receptor (beta chain) with its context. What it recognizes is unknown. The sample comes from a study of post-analysis software for immune sequencing data. Study background: There were relapsing-remitting, secondary progressive and progressive-relapsing multiple sclerosis among the disease courses included. Study outcomes and limitations: When the samples were clustered directly with F measure, those that had been prepared in the same batch showed strong co-clustering. People with multiple sclerosis had a significantly lower normalized Chao1 diversity than controls did. Comparison of patients with controls showed roughly five TRBV segments more frequent in patients, TRBV5-6, TRBV5-1 and TRBV20-1 among them.

The germline CDR1 and CDR2 sequences are MNHEY and SMNVEV (reference sequence). The V end was cut by 3 bases, the J end by 6 bases, with 11 bases between. This CDR3 is 13 amino acids long. Every TCR beta cDNA library bore unique molecular identifiers. TCRdb reprocessed the PCR reads with MiXCR, giving one entry per CDR3 protein. This table has about 620,000 distinct CDR3 sequences, 44% appearing once. The receptor comes from a girl aged 10-17 years with multiple sclerosis. Sample: blood. V usage is TRBV27 and J usage is TRBJ1-1; D ambiguous. Written as DNA, the CDR3 is TGTGCCAGCAGTTTGTGGAGTGGGGCTGAAGCTTTCTTT. This gives the protein CASSLWSGAEAFF.